Shown below are 32 T cell receptor beta chains from a single sample sequenced in a study of cytomegalovirus exposure and HLA in healthy donors (dated by TCRdb to about 2017). The method was the immunoSEQ multiplex PCR assay. For the multiplex PCR, a mixture combining 60 forward primers for TCR Vbeta segments and 13 reverse primers for TCR Jbeta segments was used. The table comes from immuneACCESS by way of TCRdb, which keeps in-frame sequences with V and J called. Part of the clones is missing from these tables; in studies checked, under half for an unresolved V gene and the rest for unknown reasons. This sample has under 150,000 clones in its table, and 75% to 90% of those were observed once. The ten largest make up 4% of the sample. The material sequenced was PBMCs. The receptors here all came from a woman in her 40s in good health and CMV-seronegative.

The gene calls are TRBV5-6 and TRBJ2-7; 7 nucleotides match TRBD1. The junction had 2 bases not matched to a gene; V was cut back by 1 base and J by 1 base. Germline CDR1 reads SGHDT; CDR2 reads YYEEEE. CDR3 length: 14 amino acids. The CDR3 nucleotides are TGTGCCAGCAGCTTGCCGACAGGGTCCTACGAGCAGTACTTC. Protein product: CASSLPTGSYEQYF. The whole variable domain, remainder taken from reference TRBV5-6 and TRBJ2-7, is DAGVTQSPTHLIKTRGQQVTLRCSPKSGHDTVSWYQQALGQGPQFIFQYYEEEERQRGNFPDRFSGHQFPNYSSELNVNALLLGDSALYLCASSLPTGSYEQYFGPGTRLTVT.

The chain couples TRBV4-3 to TRBJ2-7; D is possibly TRBD2 (5 bases). The CDR3 runs to 17 residues. V was trimmed by 0 bases and J by 7 bases, leaving 22 bases between them. Germline V gene sequence: CDR1 LGHNA, CDR2 YSLEER. DNA for the CDR3: TGCGCCAGCAGCCAAGATCTGGCCGCGGGCGAGTCGAGGGAGCAGTACTTC. Translation: CASSQDLAAGESREQYF.

The chain employs TRBV7-9 and TRBJ1-5; TRBD1 might be the D (5 bases). Germline V gene lookup returns CDR1 SEHNR and CDR2 FQNEAQ (reference sequence). The CDR3 covers 14 residues. V was trimmed by 10 bases and J by 5 bases, leaving 18 bases between them. The CDR3: CATSGGPGDQPQHF. In DNA, the CDR3 is TGTGCCACCAGTGGGGGACCGGGGGATCAGCCCCAGCATTTT. Together with reference TRBV7-9 and TRBJ1-5, the CDR3 gives the full variable domain: DTGVSQNPRHKITKRGQNVTFRCDPISEHNRLYWYRQTLGQGPEFLTYFQNEAQLEKSRLLSDRFSAERPKGSFSTLEIQRTEQGDSAMYLCATSGGPGDQPQHFGDGTRLSIL.

The table lists this clone with a few counts. For the CDR3, the DNA is TGTGCCAGCAGCGCCAGCAGAGAAAGAGCGGGGCGGGAGACCCAGTACTTC. Its translation is CASSASRERAGRETQYF. V is TRBV9 and J is TRBJ2-5, with 7 nucleotides matching TRBD2. Germline loops: CDR1 SGDLS, CDR2 YYNGEE. The J segment lost 5 bases and the V segment lost 3 bases, leaving 16 bases of the junction unmatched. The CDR3 spans 17 residues.

The CDR3 here is CASSPIPLRLAGDPSYNEQFF. The CDR3 region has the DNA TGTGCCAGCAGTCCGATCCCCCTTCGACTAGCGGGGGATCCCTCCTACAATGAGCAGTTCTTC. This sequence joins TRBV27 and TRBJ2-1; 12 bases fit TRBD2. Germline loops: CDR1 MNHEY, CDR2 SMNVEV (reference sequence). V trimming: 5 bases; J trimming: 0 bases; junction bases outside the gene matches: 17. The CDR3 loop spans 21 amino acids.

The rearrangement uses TRBV6-5 and TRBJ2-5; 9 bases are shared with TRBD2. Germline V lookup: CDR1 MNHEY, CDR2 SVGAGI. Trimming cost V 6 bases and J 5 bases; bases outside gene matches: 4. There are 13 residues in the CDR3. CDR3 sequence: CASSGGRGETQYF. The CDR3 DNA is TGTGCCAGCAGCGGCGGGAGGGGGGAGACCCAGTACTTC.

The chain recombines TRBV4-1 with TRBJ1-3, with a possible D match to TRBD1 (6 bases). Trimming stripped 2 bases from V and 6 bases from J, with 11 bases between. Germline CDR1 and CDR2: MGHRA and YSYEKL. The CDR3 is 14 amino acids. CDR3 sequence (DNA): TGCGCCAGCAGCCAACTACGGGACACAAACACCATATATTTT. It codes for CASSQLRDTNTIYF.

This rearrangement joins TRBV28 to TRBJ1-5; no clear D. Germline assignment: CDR1 MDHEN and CDR2 SYDVKM. V lost 3 bases to trimming and J lost 1 base, with 10 bases between them. The CDR3 totals 15 residues. CDR3 region: CASSFTGASNQPQHF. CDR3 DNA sequence: TGTGCCAGCAGTTTTACGGGAGCCAGCAATCAGCCCCAGCATTTT.

The V call is TRBV4-1, the J call TRBJ2-7; 7 positions agree with TRBD2. The CDR3 covers 16 residues. Germline values: CDR1 MGHRA, CDR2 YSYEKL. V shed 3 bases, J shed 3 bases, and the junction held 11 bases outside the gene matches. CDR3 residues: CASSQGGRTSFYEQYF. The DNA for the CDR3 is TGCGCCAGCAGCCAGGGGGGGAGGACATCTTTCTACGAGCAGTACTTC.

The chain joins TRBV4-1 to TRBJ2-5, with D maybe TRBD2 (6 bases). This CDR3 is 14 amino acids long. Germline V gene sequence: CDR1 MGHRA, CDR2 YSYEKL. Trimming removed 1 base at V and 1 base at J, with 7 bases between. CDR3 bases: TGCGCCAGCAGCCAAGTGGGGGGCCAAGAGACCCAGTACTTC. It translates to CASSQVGGQETQYF.

The chain combines TRBV4-2 with TRBJ2-5, with 14 bases that match TRBD2. The junction had 8 bases not matched to a gene; V was cut back by 3 bases and J by 5 bases. This CDR3 has 17 residues. Germline loops: CDR1 LGHNA, CDR2 YNFKEQ. DNA of the CDR3: TGTGCCAGCAGCCAGCCCGGGACTAGCGGGGGTAGGGAGACCCAGTACTTC. This sequence encodes CASSQPGTSGGRETQYF.

J is TRBJ1-2 and V is TRBV19; D is unclear. Germline CDR1 and CDR2: LNHDA and SQIVND (reference sequence). V was trimmed by 6 bases and J by 1 base, leaving 9 bases between them. There are 13 residues in the CDR3. The CDR3 sequence: CASRQNSNYGYTF. The DNA of the CDR3 is TGTGCCAGTAGACAAAACAGTAACTATGGCTACACCTTC.

The chain couples TRBV28 to TRBJ2-1, with D tentatively TRBD1 (6 bases). CDR3 size: 13 residues. The germline CDR1 and CDR2 sequences are MDHEN and SYDVKM. V was cut by 10 bases and J by 5 bases, with 15 bases left in between. The CDR3 sequence is CATFGQNNNEQFF. CDR3 nucleotides: TGTGCCACCTTCGGACAGAACAACAATGAGCAGTTCTTC.

The V and J genes are TRBV10-3 and TRBJ2-1, with TRBD2 matching 13 bases. Germline CDR1 reads ENHRY; CDR2 reads SYGVKD. The CDR3 loop spans 16 amino acids. Germline trimming cut 3 bases from V and 4 bases from J; bases unmatched to any gene: 3. As DNA, the CDR3 is TGTGCCATCAGTGATCCGGGACTAGCGGGGTACAATGAGCAGTTCTTC. This translates into CAISDPGLAGYNEQFF.

The rearrangement links TRBV7-2 to TRBJ1-2, with D perhaps matching TRBD1 (5 bases). V gave up 5 bases and J gave up 10 bases, with 20 bases separating them. Germline loops: CDR1 SGHTA, CDR2 FQGNSA. CDR3 size: 14 residues. The CDR3 DNA sequence: TGTGCCAGCAGCCCGTATGGGGCGGCCAAATCCTACACCTTC. Protein sequence: CASSPYGAAKSYTF.

CDR3 DNA sequence: TGTGCCAGCAGCGTGGAAGCGAATAGCAATCAGCCCCAGCATTTT. Its protein product is CASSVEANSNQPQHF. V gene TRBV9 combines with J gene TRBJ1-5; no clear D gene. The CDR3 is 15 amino acids. The V gene lost 2 bases and the J gene lost 0 bases, with 9 bases spanning the gap. Germline CDR1 and CDR2: SGDLS and YYNGEE.

V is TRBV5-1 and J is TRBJ1-4; 7 bases are shared with TRBD1. This CDR3 is 14 amino acids long. Losses at the gene ends were 5 bases for V and 8 bases for J; bases not matched to a gene: 9. Germline V gene data show CDR1 as SGHRS and CDR2 as YFSETQ. The CDR3 DNA reads as TGCGCCAGCAGTATGACAGGGAGCCCAGAAAAACTGTTTTTT. Its translation is CASSMTGSPEKLFF.

The rearrangement uses TRBV9 and TRBJ2-5; TRBD2 matches 13 bases. Germline CDR1 reads SGDLS; CDR2 reads YYNGEE. The V segment lost 2 bases and the J segment 2 bases; nucleotides outside the gene matches: 9. The CDR3 loop spans 18 amino acids. CDR3 region: CASSVGLAGANMQETQYF. The CDR3, as DNA: TGTGCCAGCAGCGTTGGACTAGCGGGAGCAAACATGCAAGAGACCCAGTACTTC.

The chain combines TRBV7-9 with TRBJ2-7; 12 positions agree with TRBD1. This CDR3 comprises 16 residues. The V segment lost 5 bases and the J segment 5 bases; nucleotides outside the gene matches: 10. CDR1 and CDR2 (germline): SEHNR, FQNEAQ (reference sequence). The CDR3 sequence: CASSMLPGQGANEQYF. The DNA for the CDR3 is TGTGCCAGCAGCATGCTCCCGGGACAGGGGGCGAACGAGCAGTACTTC.

The chain recombines TRBV7-2 with TRBJ1-2; D is undetermined. CDR3 size: 15 residues. Trimming removed 5 bases at V and 4 bases at J, with 17 bases between. Germline-derived CDR1 and CDR2 are SGHTA and FQGNSA. CDR3 coding DNA: TGTGCCAGCAGCACCTCGGCGGGTGGTCCCTATGGCTACACCTTC. It translates to CASSTSAGGPYGYTF. Complete variable domain (other parts from reference TRBV7-2 and TRBJ1-2): GAGVSQSPSNKVTEKGKDVELRCDPISGHTALYWYRQSLGQGLEFLIYFQGNSAPDKSGLPSDRFSAERTGGSVSTLTIQRTQQEDSAVYLCASSTSAGGPYGYTFGSGTRLTVV.

This chain uses TRBV19 with TRBJ1-6; 8 bases map to TRBD1. The V gene's germline CDR1 is LNHDA and CDR2 SQIVND (reference sequence). The CDR3 sequence is 15 residues long. Trimming at V came to 6 bases and at J to 10 bases, leaving 11 bases not matched to a gene. The CDR3 loop is CASRPDRERFSPLHF. The CDR3 DNA reads as TGTGCCAGTAGACCGGACAGGGAACGATTCTCACCCCTCCACTTT.

V is TRBV5-1 and J is TRBJ1-4, with D possibly being TRBD1 (5 bases). Trimming took 0 bases from V and 1 from J, leaving 7 bases between them. The CDR3 is made up of 15 amino acids. Germline lookup yields CDR1 SGHRS and CDR2 YFSETQ. The CDR3 reads CASSLERGTNEKLFF. CDR3 in DNA: TGCGCCAGCAGCTTGGAAAGGGGAACTAATGAAAAACTGTTTTTT.

The chain combines TRBV4-2 with TRBJ2-7, with 16 bases fitting TRBD2. J gave up 2 bases and V 0 bases, and 7 bases lay outside the gene matches. CDR1 and CDR2 (germline): LGHNA, YNFKEQ. CDR3 length: 19 residues. CDR3 bases: TGTGCCAGCAGCCAAGATCGGGGACTAGCGGGAGGGCCGACCTACGAGCAGTACTTC. It is translated as CASSQDRGLAGGPTYEQYF.

V and J are TRBV19 and TRBJ1-1; D unresolved. Looked up from germline, CDR1 is LNHDA and CDR2 is SQIVND (reference sequence). This CDR3 has 14 amino acids. The germline V and J ends were trimmed by 4 bases and 5 bases, with 14 bases remaining between them. CDR3 nucleotide sequence: TGTGCCAGTAGTAGATCGACGGGGTGGACTGAAGCTTTCTTT. Its translation: CASSRSTGWTEAFF.

DNA of the CDR3: TGTGCCAGCAGCTTGAAGGGGATCAACACCGGGGAGCTGTTTTTT. It encodes CASSLKGINTGELFF. This sequence joins TRBV5-6 and TRBJ2-2, with D perhaps matching TRBD1 (5 bases). There are 15 residues in the CDR3. Germline CDR1 and CDR2: SGHDT and YYEEEE. Trimming stripped 1 base from V and 2 bases from J, with 9 bases between.

The rearrangement joins TRBV28 to TRBJ2-7; 9 bases agree with TRBD2. This CDR3 has 15 amino acids. The junction had 5 bases not matched to a gene; V was cut back by 4 bases and J by 1 base. Germline V gene lookup returns CDR1 MDHEN and CDR2 SYDVKM. The CDR3 loop reads CASSSSSGSSYEQYF. The CDR3 DNA reads TGTGCCAGCAGTTCTAGTAGCGGGAGTTCCTACGAGCAGTACTTC.

The V call is TRBV19, the J call TRBJ2-3, with D unclear. The germline gives CDR1 LNHDA, CDR2 SQIVND (reference sequence). The V and J ends lost 5 bases and 3 bases respectively, with 9 bases between them. This CDR3 is 13 amino acids long. CDR3 sequence (DNA): TGTGCCAGTAGTCCCCCTGCGACAGATACGCAGTATTTT. Amino acids: CASSPPATDTQYF.

The J gene is TRBJ1-1, the V gene TRBV21-1; no DNA check was done on the table's D call, TRBD1. TRBV21-1 is reported as a pseudogene. The CDR3 covers 15 residues. The DNA of the CDR3 is TGTGCCAGCAGCAAAGCGCAGGGGGCGAGCACTGAAGCTTTCTTT. It translates to CASSKAQGASTEAFF.

The chain joins TRBV7-9 to TRBJ1-6; 10 bases agree with TRBD1. The V gene end was trimmed by 3 bases and the J gene end by 8 bases; junction bases not matched to a gene: 1. This CDR3 has 14 amino acids. CDR1 SEHNR and CDR2 FQNEAQ come from the germline V gene (reference sequence). The CDR3 DNA sequence: TGTGCCAGCAGCTTTGGGACAGGGGATTCACCCCTCCACTTT. This sequence encodes CASSFGTGDSPLHF. The full variable domain, completed using reference TRBV7-9 and TRBJ1-6, is DTGVSQNPRHKITKRGQNVTFRCDPISEHNRLYWYRQTLGQGPEFLTYFQNEAQLEKSRLLSDRFSAERPKGSFSTLEIQRTEQGDSAMYLCASSFGTGDSPLHFGNGTRLTVT.

The chain employs TRBV29-1 and TRBJ2-1; TRBD1 aligns across 8 bases. The junction had 9 bases not matched to a gene; V was cut back by 5 bases and J by 0 bases. Germline CDR1 and CDR2: SQVTM and ANQGSEA. The CDR3 totals 16 residues. CDR3 loop: CSVTGGPKSSYNEQFF. As DNA, the CDR3 is TGCAGCGTTACAGGGGGTCCGAAGAGCTCCTACAATGAGCAGTTCTTC.

CDR3 nucleotide sequence: TGTGCCAGCAGAGTAGCGGGACCTTACGAGCAGTACTTC. Protein sequence: CASRVAGPYEQYF. The chain combines TRBV6-1 with TRBJ2-7, with 8 nucleotides matching TRBD2. The ends lost 6 bases at V and 4 bases at J; junction bases unmatched: 5. The CDR3 is 13 amino acids. Germline lookup yields CDR1 MNHNS and CDR2 SASEGT.

The V gene is TRBV5-1, the J gene TRBJ1-1, with D unclear. From germline, CDR1 is SGHRS and CDR2 YFSETQ. Trimming took off 4 bases at V and 0 bases at J, with 16 bases between the two ends. The CDR3 consists of 16 residues. The CDR3 spells CASSIHPEVLNTEAFF. The CDR3 DNA follows: TGCGCCAGCAGCATTCACCCGGAGGTACTGAACACTGAAGCTTTCTTT. The full variable domain, with the rest looked up from reference TRBV5-1 and TRBJ1-1, is KAGVTQTPRYLIKTRGQQVTLSCSPISGHRSVSWYQQTPGQGLQFLFEYFSETQRNKGNFPGRFSGRQFSNSRSEMNVSTLELGDSALYLCASSIHPEVLNTEAFFGQGTRLTVV.